The sample holds many counts of the clone carrying this TCR beta chain. The data originate from a study of T cells in Graves' hyperthyroidism and ophthalmopathy. Germline V gives CDR1 KGHSY, CDR2 FQNENV. The CDR3 spans 14 residues. With 4 bases removed from V and 3 bases from J, the gap between germline ends came to 12 bases. Amplification of TCR beta CDR3 regions was performed using RNA transcripts as template. Initially, a first-round RT-PCR of the TCR CDR3 employed the HTBI primer set. Each CDR3 protein gets one entry after TCRdb re-called the multiplex PCR reads with MiXCR. The sample yields around 300,000 distinct CDR3 sequences, approximately 15% seen once. Over 18 months, lack of ophthalmopathy progression marked Graves' hyperthyroidism as stable. The study left out patients who had uncontrolled infection, other autoimmune disease, pregnancy or lactation.

The source is a woman in her thirties or forties with Graves' hyperthyroidism. The genes are TRBV16 and TRBJ1-2; D possibly corresponds to TRBD1 (5 bases). The sample comprised blood. The CDR3 coding sequence is TGTGCCAGCAGCCCAATCAGGGATTACTATGGCTACACCTTC. Translation gives CASSPIRDYYGYTF.